This entry describes one T cell receptor beta chain. The data derive from a study of blood T cell repertoires in COVID-19. Study in general: The United States, Italy and Spain provided the acute and convalescent COVID-19 samples. From T cells, B-cell-depleted T cells, or PBMCs came the material, which was cDNA or gDNA.

How the authors handled the data: Amplification of reference gene primers was used by the study to estimate nucleated cell counts. Profiled with immunoSEQ multiplex PCR; TCRdb holds only in-frame clones, not every one. V, J and clone size are those of that table, while D and trimming were read from the DNA. Among about 150,000 clones, roughly 80% were seen once, and the ten largest hold over 8.5%. This CDR3 region has 14 residues. The sample was peripheral blood. V and J are TRBV21-1 and TRBJ1-2; the tabulated D call, TRBD1, remains unverified against the DNA. TRBV21-1 is assigned pseudogene status. The TCR was taken from a man aged 45 to 65 with active or convalescent COVID-19. CDR3 region: CASSKGGGSYGYTF. Here the CDR3 DNA reads TGTGCCAGCAGCAAAGGAGGGGGAAGCTATGGCTACACCTTC.